Below are 14 T cell receptor beta chains sequenced from a single sample in a study of cytomegalovirus exposure and HLA in healthy donors. In the PCR, 60 Vbeta and 13 Jbeta primers were used. Using immunoSEQ multiplex PCR, the repertoire was profiled, and TCRdb retains in-frame clones only, with some absent. The sample includes 70,000 to 75,000 clones, 72% of them seen just once. The sample was PBMCs. Receptors originate from a woman aged 40 to 55 in good health and CMV-seropositive.

This clone was recorded only once. V and J are TRBV5-1 and TRBJ2-3, with 12 bases that match TRBD1. Trimming removed 0 bases from V and 4 bases from J; junction bases left unmatched: 3. There are 16 residues in the CDR3. Germline V gene sequence: CDR1 SGHRS, CDR2 YFSETQ. The CDR3 spells CASSLAGQGAADTQYF. In DNA, the CDR3 is TGCGCCAGCAGCTTGGCGGGACAGGGGGCAGCAGATACGCAGTATTTT.

The CDR3 coding sequence is TGCAGCGTCGTCCGACAGGGGACGGGGGAGCTGTTTTTT. Translating it yields CSVVRQGTGELFF. This chain connects TRBV29-1 to TRBJ2-2; TRBD1 aligns across 8 bases. The V gene's germline CDR1 is SQVTM and CDR2 ANQGSEA. The V gene end was trimmed by 6 bases and the J gene end by 8 bases; junction bases not matched to a gene: 8. CDR3 length: 13 amino acids.

The rearrangement joins TRBV5-6 to TRBJ1-2, with no clear D. CDR3 length: 13 residues. Trimming shortened V by 4 bases and J by 4 bases, and 11 bases separated the two germline ends. The V gene's germline CDR1 is SGHDT and CDR2 YYEEEE. This chain's CDR3 is CASSPGGPYGYTF. In nucleotides, the CDR3 is TGTGCCAGCAGCCCCGGAGGGCCCTATGGCTACACCTTC. Looking up the rest from reference TRBV5-6 and TRBJ1-2 gives the full variable domain: DAGVTQSPTHLIKTRGQQVTLRCSPKSGHDTVSWYQQALGQGPQFIFQYYEEEERQRGNFPDRFSGHQFPNYSSELNVNALLLGDSALYLCASSPGGPYGYTFGSGTRLTVV.

This chain connects TRBV9 to TRBJ1-1; 7 bases match TRBD1. The CDR3 has 13 amino acids. Germline-derived CDR1 and CDR2 are SGDLS and YYNGEE. J was trimmed by 4 bases and V by 0 bases; bases with no gene match: 0. CDR3 sequence: CASSVGTGTEAFF. The CDR3 DNA reads TGTGCCAGCAGCGTAGGGACAGGCACTGAAGCTTTCTTT.

This chain links TRBV9 with TRBJ2-6; no reliable D call. Germline-derived CDR1 and CDR2 are SGDLS and YYNGEE. There are 15 residues in the CDR3. The V and J ends lost 3 bases and 0 bases respectively, with 7 bases between them. CDR3 region: CASSAVSSGANVLTF. As DNA, the CDR3 is TGTGCCAGCAGCGCGGTGAGCTCTGGGGCCAACGTCCTGACTTTC. The full variable domain, with the rest looked up from reference TRBV9 and TRBJ2-6, is DSGVTQTPKHLITATGQRVTLRCSPRSGDLSVYWYQQSLDQGLQFLIQYYNGEERAKGNILERFSAQQFPDLHSELNLSSLELGDSALYFCASSAVSSGANVLTFGAGSRLTVL.

The V gene is TRBV9, the J gene TRBJ2-3; D might be TRBD1 (5 bases). The CDR3 is 14 amino acids. CDR1 is SGDLS, CDR2 YYNGEE, per germline. V lost 3 bases and J 4 bases, leaving 12 bases between the germline ends. The CDR3 DNA sequence: TGTGCCAGCAGCGCCCTCAGGGATCCAGATACGCAGTATTTT. Residues: CASSALRDPDTQYF.

The table lists this clone with a few counts. The chain has TRBV18 and TRBJ2-3; no clear D. CDR1 KGHSH and CDR2 LQKENI come from the germline V gene. The CDR3 extends over 11 amino acids. Trimming removed 4 bases from V and 6 bases from J, with 5 bases in between. The CDR3 loop reads CASSRQDTQYF. The DNA of the CDR3 is TGTGCCAGCTCACGTCAGGATACGCAGTATTTT.

The rearrangement joins TRBV15 to TRBJ2-7; a weak D match, TRBD1 (6 bases). Per the germline V gene, CDR1 is LNHNV and CDR2 is YYDKDF (reference sequence). The CDR3 covers 15 residues. V shed 0 bases and J shed 3 bases, with 12 bases lying between them. CDR3 bases: TGTGCCACCAGCAGAGAGGCTAGAGGGGGCTACGAGCAGTACTTC. This codes for CATSREARGGYEQYF.

The chain employs TRBV5-4 and TRBJ2-5; possible D gene TRBD1, 6 bases. This CDR3 region has 15 residues. Germline loops: CDR1 SGHNT, CDR2 YYREEE (reference sequence). Trimming cost V 1 base and J 4 bases, with 14 bases left between them. CDR3 in DNA: TGTGCCAGCAGCTTGCGGACCGGGACATCAGAGACCCAGTACTTC. Its translation is CASSLRTGTSETQYF.

The V call is TRBV2, the J call TRBJ1-1; no firm D call. Germline values: CDR1 SNHLY, CDR2 FYNNEI. The CDR3 sequence is 14 residues long. The V end was cut by 6 bases, the J end by 1 base, with 12 bases between. The CDR3 loop reads CASRYGTANTEAFF. The CDR3 DNA reads as TGTGCCAGCAGGTACGGAACAGCGAACACTGAAGCTTTCTTT.

J is TRBJ2-5 and V is TRBV30; D is unclear. Germline V gene sequence: CDR1 GTSNPN, CDR2 SVGIG (reference sequence). V was pared by 1 base and J by 12 bases, with 12 bases between. The CDR3 runs 11 residues. CDR3 loop: CAWSAGSSKYF. CDR3 DNA: TGTGCCTGGAGTGCCGGGTCCTCAAAGTACTTC.

The chain couples TRBV2 to TRBJ2-3; 10 bases line up with TRBD2. With 6 bases clipped from V and 3 bases from J, the junction kept 3 bases outside the gene matches. There are 14 residues in the CDR3. CDR1 and CDR2 from the germline V gene are SNHLY and FYNNEI. CDR3 loop: CASSSGGGTDTQYF. As DNA, the CDR3 is TGTGCCAGCAGCAGCGGGGGGGGGACAGATACGCAGTATTTT.

The J gene is TRBJ2-1, the V gene TRBV2, with TRBD2 matching over 7 bases. Germline values: CDR1 SNHLY, CDR2 FYNNEI. V trimming: 4 bases; J trimming: 7 bases; junction bases outside the gene matches: 7. This CDR3 is built from 14 residues. The CDR3 DNA sequence: TGTGCCAGCAGTGTGTCGCGGGGGTCGAATGAGCAGTTCTTC. Translating it yields CASSVSRGSNEQFF.

The J gene is TRBJ1-2, the V gene TRBV6-1; a weak D match, TRBD1 (5 bases). This CDR3 spans 13 amino acids. Germline V gene sequence: CDR1 MNHNS, CDR2 SASEGT. V lost 4 bases and J lost 6, with 12 bases in between. In nucleotides, the CDR3 is TGTGCCAGCAGTGGGAGGAGGGACCATGGCTACACCTTC. Its translation: CASSGRRDHGYTF.